The clone carrying this T cell receptor (beta chain) was recorded many times. What it binds is not known. Full-length variable regions came from constant-region reverse primers plus semi-nested Nested Universal Primer A PCR. TCRdb reprocessed the 5' RACE reads with MiXCR, giving one entry per CDR3 protein. Of fewer than 80,000 distinct CDR3 sequences listed, 20% to 25% were seen once; the top ten hold 2.9%. Germline CDR1 is SGHKS and CDR2 is YYEKEE (reference sequence). This CDR3 comprises 13 residues. Trimming stripped 4 bases from V and 3 bases from J, with 10 bases between. The memory fraction was CD4+CD45RO+CD25- cells. General study findings and limits: The larger-cohort validation was restricted to a single TCR beta V-J rearrangement rather than whole repertoires. Tumor Treg TCRs overlapped most with tumor naive CD4+ cells.

V usage is TRBV5-5 and J usage is TRBJ1-2; no definite D call. The source of this sequence is a female donor with breast cancer. Sequenced sample: memory CD4+ T cells sorted from a lymph node. As to subset: memory CD4+ T cells, CD4+CD45RO+CD25-. This CDR3 is CASSPQADYGYTF. CDR3 DNA sequence: TGTGCCAGCAGCCCGCAGGCTGACTATGGCTACACCTTC. The whole variable domain, remainder taken from reference TRBV5-5 and TRBJ1-2, is DAGVTQSPTHLIKTRGQQVTLRCSPISGHKSVSWYQQVLGQGPQFIFQYYEKEERGRGNFPDRFSARQFPNYSSELNVNALLLGDSALYLCASSPQADYGYTFGSGTRLTVV.